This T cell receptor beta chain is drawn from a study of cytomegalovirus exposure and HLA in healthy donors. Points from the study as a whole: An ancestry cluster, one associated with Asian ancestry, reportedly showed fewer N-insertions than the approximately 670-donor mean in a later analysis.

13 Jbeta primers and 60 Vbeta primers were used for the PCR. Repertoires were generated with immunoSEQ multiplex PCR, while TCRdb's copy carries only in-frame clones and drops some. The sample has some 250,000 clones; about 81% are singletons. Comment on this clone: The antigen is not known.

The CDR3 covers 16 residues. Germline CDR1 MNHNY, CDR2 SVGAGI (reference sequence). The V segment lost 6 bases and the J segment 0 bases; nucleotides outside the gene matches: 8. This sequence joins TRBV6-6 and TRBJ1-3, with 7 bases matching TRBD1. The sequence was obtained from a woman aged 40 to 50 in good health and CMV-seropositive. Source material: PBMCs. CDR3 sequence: CASSPGGYTSGNTIYF. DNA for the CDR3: TGTGCCAGCAGCCCAGGGGGGTATACCTCTGGAAACACCATATATTTT.